The 24 T cell receptor beta chains given below trace back to one sample, sequenced in a study of blood T cells in healthy people across ages. A J-beta primer mix and a sample-barcoded 5' primer were used in a second PCR of about 7 to 11 cycles. One entry per CDR3 protein, called by TCRdb with MiXCR from the 5' RACE reads. The sample holds 1 million or so distinct CDR3 sequences, 40% to 50% seen once. The material sequenced was blood. Every receptor here comes from a woman in her fifties or sixties in good health.

The DNA of the CDR3 is TGTGCCACCAGTGAGCGCGGACTAGTAAACACCGGGGAGCTGTTTTTT. Its translation: CATSERGLVNTGELFF. The chain carries TRBV24-1 and TRBJ2-2; 7 bases are shared with TRBD2. Germline loops: CDR1 KGHDR, CDR2 SFDVKD. With 4 bases clipped from V and 2 bases from J, the junction kept 6 bases outside the gene matches. The CDR3 totals 16 residues.

This clonotype was observed a few times. This sequence joins TRBV11-2 and TRBJ2-7; D is possibly TRBD2 (6 bases). Germline V gives CDR1 SGHAT, CDR2 FQNNGV. This CDR3 is built from 15 residues. V was pared by 5 bases and J by 10 bases, with 24 bases between. Here the CDR3 DNA reads TGTGCCAGCAGCGCACCTTCTAGGGACTTTAACACCCAGTACTTC. As protein: CASSAPSRDFNTQYF.

The chain employs TRBV10-3 and TRBJ2-7; D not certain. CDR1 and CDR2 (germline): ENHRY, SYGVKD. The CDR3 contains 15 residues. Trimming shortened V by 3 bases and J by 0 bases, and 12 bases separated the two germline ends. In DNA form, the CDR3 reads TGTGCCATCAGTGACGACATCTCCTACTCCTACGAGCAGTACTTC. Amino acids: CAISDDISYSYEQYF.

Remarks on this clonotype: A junction boundary mismatches the germline segment, possibly from a read error. This rearrangement joins TRBV29-1 to TRBJ2-7, with 11 bases matching TRBD1. The CDR3 is 12 amino acids. Germline V gene sequence: CDR1 SQVTM, CDR2 ANQGSEA. This chain's CDR3 is CSVGQGAYVQYF. Here the CDR3 DNA reads TGCAGCGTCGGACAGGGGGCCTACGTGCAGTACTTC.

This clonotype came up many times. The chain has TRBV5-6 and TRBJ2-1, with unresolved D. Trimming pared 0 bases from V and 0 bases from J, leaving 4 bases between. The CDR3 spans 14 residues. From germline, CDR1 is SGHDT and CDR2 YYEEEE. The CDR3, as DNA: TGTGCCAGCAGCTTGGGTGCCTCCTACAATGAGCAGTTCTTC. Protein product: CASSLGASYNEQFF.

Regarding this clonotype: One end of the junction is discordant with germline, which a read error may explain. The rearrangement uses TRBV12-3 or TRBV12-4 and TRBJ2-7, with D unclear. CDR3 size: 14 residues. In DNA form, the CDR3 reads TGTCCCAGCAGTTTACTCACAGCAGTTGCCGAGCAGTACTTC. This gives the protein CPSSLLTAVAEQYF.

V is TRBV9 and J is TRBJ2-7, with 7 bases aligning to TRBD1. This CDR3 comprises 14 residues. The germline V gene has CDR1 SGDLS and CDR2 YYNGEE. V dropped 6 bases and J dropped 3; count of bases not matched to a gene: 9. This CDR3 is CASTPTGSIYEQYF. The CDR3 DNA reads as TGTGCCAGCACCCCGACAGGGTCCATCTACGAGCAGTACTTC.

As for this clonotype: An end of the junction differs from the germline gene, which may be a read error. V usage is TRBV5-1 and J usage is TRBJ1-2; 8 nucleotides match TRBD1. CDR1 and CDR2 from the germline V gene are SGHRS and YFSETQ. CDR3 length: 16 amino acids. The CDR3 DNA is TGCGCCGGCAGCTTGAGGCAGGGGGCCTCTAACTATGGCTACACCTTC. Translation gives CAGSLRQGASNYGYTF.

The chain has TRBV20-1 and TRBJ1-2; no clear D gene. CDR1 and CDR2 from the germline V gene are DFQATT and SNEGSKA (reference sequence). V gave up 3 bases and J gave up 3 bases, with 11 bases separating them. The CDR3 has 13 amino acids. CDR3 sequence reads: CSARRRADYGYTF. In DNA, the CDR3 is TGCAGTGCTAGGCGAAGGGCTGACTATGGCTACACCTTC.

The J gene is TRBJ2-5, the V gene TRBV11-2; 8 nucleotides line up with TRBD2. Judging by the DNA end, TRBJ2-7 fits better; the J call may be wrong. The CDR3 is 14 residues long. From germline, CDR1 is SGHAT and CDR2 FQNNGV. CDR3 loop: CASSHAREDYEQYF. The DNA of the CDR3 is TGTGCCAGCAGCCACGCGCGGGAGGACTACGAGCAGTACTTC.

The rearrangement uses TRBV7-9 and TRBJ2-1, with TRBD2 as a possible D gene (6 bases). The germline CDR1 and CDR2 sequences are SEHNR and FQNEAQ (reference sequence). This CDR3 has 15 residues. V lost 8 bases, J lost 0 bases, and 14 bases lay in between. In DNA, the CDR3 is TGTGCCAGCCCGAGCGGGCCGAGCTCCTACAATGAGCAGTTCTTC. This translates into CASPSGPSSYNEQFF.

This clonotype was counted only a few times. The V and J genes are TRBV7-6 and TRBJ2-4; TRBD2 agrees at 10 bases. V was clipped by 0 bases and J by 7 bases; unmatched bases: 3. CDR1 SGHVS and CDR2 FNYEAQ come from the germline V gene. The CDR3 contains 15 residues. CDR3 nucleotide sequence: TGTGCCAGCAGCTTAGCCCCGGGACTAGCGAACATTCAGTACTTC. Residues: CASSLAPGLANIQYF.

The chain uses TRBV6-6 and TRBJ2-7, with TRBD2 as a possible D gene (5 bases). This CDR3 is 15 amino acids long. CDR1 is MNHNY and CDR2 is SVGAGI in the germline V gene (reference sequence). Trimming removed 2 bases from V and 5 bases from J, with 16 bases in between. The CDR3 reads CASSYRTESGNEQYF. CDR3 DNA: TGTGCCAGCAGTTACAGGACGGAGAGCGGCAACGAGCAGTACTTC.

The chain combines TRBV5-5 with TRBJ2-7, with D uncertain. Germline V gives CDR1 SGHKS, CDR2 YYEKEE (reference sequence). Trimming removed 4 bases at V and 2 bases at J, with 13 bases between. The CDR3 has 14 amino acids. The CDR3 bases are TGTGCCAGCAGCAGAACGGCAGCCACCTACGAGCAGTACTTC. It translates to CASSRTAATYEQYF. The complete variable domain, with remaining parts taken from reference TRBV5-5 and TRBJ2-7, reads DAGVTQSPTHLIKTRGQQVTLRCSPISGHKSVSWYQQVLGQGPQFIFQYYEKEERGRGNFPDRFSARQFPNYSSELNVNALLLGDSALYLCASSRTAATYEQYFGPGTRLTVT.

The table lists this clonotype with a few counts. This chain joins TRBV20-1 and TRBJ2-3, with D possibly matching TRBD2 (6 bases). Germline-derived CDR1 and CDR2 are DFQATT and SNEGSKA (reference sequence). Trimming shortened V by 2 bases and J by 0 bases, and 12 bases separated the two germline ends. The CDR3 is made up of 15 amino acids. The CDR3 DNA follows: TGCAGTGCTAGAAAGGCGGGGACTAGCACAGATACGCAGTATTTT. It yields the protein CSARKAGTSTDTQYF.

The rearrangement joins TRBV4-2 to TRBJ2-6, with 13 nucleotides matching TRBD2. The junction had 6 bases not matched to a gene; V was cut back by 4 bases and J by 0 bases. Germline V CDR1 and CDR2: LGHNA, YNFKEQ. CDR3 size: 19 residues. The CDR3 DNA is TGTGCCAGCAGCCCCAAGGGGACTAGCGGGGCCTCTGGGGCCAACGTCCTGACTTTC. Encoded protein: CASSPKGTSGASGANVLTF.

The chain is built from TRBV12-3 or TRBV12-4 and TRBJ1-2; 8 bases fit TRBD1. V was pared by 6 bases and J by 6 bases, with 6 bases of the junction left unmatched. There are 13 residues in the CDR3. The chain's CDR3 is CASSPRGQNGYTF. The CDR3, as DNA: TGTGCCAGCAGCCCCAGGGGGCAGAATGGCTACACCTTC.

The chain couples TRBV29-1 to TRBJ2-1, with 8 positions matching TRBD2. The CDR3 extends over 13 amino acids. CDR1 is SQVTM, CDR2 ANQGSEA, per germline. V shed 8 bases, J shed 4 bases, and the junction held 7 bases outside the gene matches. CDR3 DNA sequence: TGCAGCACGGGACTAGTTTCGTACAATGAGCAGTTCTTC. It translates to CSTGLVSYNEQFF.

This chain uses TRBV10-3 with TRBJ2-2; D may be TRBD1 (6 bases). This CDR3 spans 13 amino acids. V was trimmed by 4 bases and J by 4 bases, leaving 7 bases between them. Germline CDR1 and CDR2: ENHRY and SYGVKD. The CDR3 is CAISVGATGELFF. Here the CDR3 DNA reads TGTGCCATCAGTGTGGGGGCCACCGGGGAGCTGTTTTTT.

In the case of this clonotype: A much larger clone sits a single nucleotide away, making a read error possible. This chain links TRBV4-1 with TRBJ2-1, with 13 bases identical to TRBD2. J gave up 13 bases and V 7 bases, and 13 bases lay outside the gene matches. The CDR3 totals 15 residues. CDR1 is MGHRA and CDR2 is YSYEKL in the germline V gene. CDR3 in amino acids: CASTRLAGGGETQFF. Written as DNA, the CDR3 is TGCGCCAGCACCCGACTAGCGGGAGGAGGAGAGACCCAGTTCTTC.

At least ten counts were recorded for this clonotype. In DNA, the CDR3 is TGTGCCAGCAGGCGGACAGGGGGCTACGAGCAGTACTTC. Protein: CASRRTGGYEQYF. J is TRBJ2-7 and V is TRBV27; 10 bases agree with TRBD1. The trim removed 6 bases at V and 3 bases at J, leaving 2 bases unmatched. This CDR3 region has 13 residues. The germline CDR1 and CDR2 sequences are MNHEY and SMNVEV (reference sequence).

The chain carries TRBV9 and TRBJ1-1; no clear D. With 3 bases removed from V and 0 bases from J, the gap between germline ends came to 6 bases. Germline assignment: CDR1 SGDLS and CDR2 YYNGEE. The CDR3 spans 13 residues. In nucleotides, the CDR3 is TGTGCCAGCAGCGAGAAAATGAACACTGAAGCTTTCTTT. Amino acids: CASSEKMNTEAFF.

The gene calls are TRBV27 and TRBJ1-4; no clear D gene. Germline V lookup: CDR1 MNHEY, CDR2 SMNVEV (reference sequence). Trimming cost V 8 bases and J 0 bases, with 7 bases left between them. The CDR3 sequence is 13 residues long. The CDR3 coding sequence is TGTGCCAGCCGAGAAGCAACTAATGAAAAACTGTTTTTT. This codes for CASREATNEKLFF.

This clonotype was recorded only once. This chain connects TRBV12-3 or TRBV12-4 to TRBJ2-4, with no clear D. The DNA end favors TRBJ2-7, so the J call may be wrong. This CDR3 has 14 amino acids. CDR3 nucleotide sequence: TGTGCCAGCAGTTTTAGGGCGGTATCCTACGAGCAGTACTTC. Its translation: CASSFRAVSYEQYF.